These 18 T cell receptor beta chains were all obtained from the same sample, sequenced in a study of blood T cell repertoires in COVID-19. The table came from immunoSEQ multiplex PCR; TCRdb's copy has only in-frame clones and leaves some out. The table records more than 45,000 clones, around 76% of them present only once. Specimen: peripheral blood. These receptors were taken from a human donor in a cohort sampled during active COVID-19.

The CDR3 bases are TGTGCCAGCAGCGTAGTACATATTGGTCATCAGCCCCAGCATTTT. Encoded protein: CASSVVHIGHQPQHF. The chain carries TRBV9 and TRBJ1-5; D is uncertain. Germline V gene sequence: CDR1 SGDLS, CDR2 YYNGEE. V gave up 0 bases and J gave up 5 bases, with 12 bases separating them. The CDR3 extends over 15 amino acids.

The chain carries TRBV28 and TRBJ1-2, with D unresolved. Germline V gene data show CDR1 as MDHEN and CDR2 as SYDVKM. Trimming removed 5 bases from V and 4 bases from J, with 17 bases in between. The CDR3 sequence is 15 residues long. CDR3 in amino acids: CASSPKTGYIYGYTF. CDR3 sequence (DNA): TGTGCCAGCAGTCCGAAGACGGGGTATATCTATGGCTACACCTTC.

The chain has TRBV29-1 and TRBJ1-1; tentative D call: TRBD1 (5 bases). V dropped 8 bases and J dropped 3 bases, with 19 bases sitting between them. CDR1 is SQVTM, CDR2 ANQGSEA, per germline. This CDR3 contains 14 residues. The CDR3 nucleotides read TGCAGCCCCCAGGGAGCGGGGGATCACACTGAAGCTTTCTTT. Protein product: CSPQGAGDHTEAFF.

Concerning this clone: The same CDR3 also results from other DNA sequences found in this sample. The chain couples TRBV7-2 to TRBJ2-7; no clear D. With 2 bases removed from V and 4 bases from J, the gap between germline ends came to 3 bases. This CDR3 region has 11 residues. CDR1 and CDR2 from the germline V gene are SGHTA and FQGNSA. The CDR3 sequence is CASSLSYEQYF. The CDR3 bases are TGTGCCAGCAGCTTATCATACGAGCAGTACTTC.

The chain recombines TRBV5-1 with TRBJ1-3; 8 bases agree with TRBD1. The CDR3 covers 14 residues. J gave up 11 bases and V 2 bases, and 9 bases lay outside the gene matches. Germline CDR1 SGHRS, CDR2 YFSETQ. This CDR3 reads CASSFGQGEAPIYF. The CDR3 DNA is TGCGCCAGCAGCTTCGGACAGGGTGAGGCTCCCATATATTTT.

The chain carries TRBV11-2 and TRBJ1-5, with TRBD1 identical over 7 bases. Germline trimming cut 5 bases from V and 7 bases from J; bases unmatched to any gene: 5. The CDR3 has 13 residues. CDR1 is SGHAT, CDR2 FQNNGV, per germline. DNA of the CDR3: TGTGCCAGCAGCAACGACAGGGACCAGCCCCAGCATTTT. This translates into CASSNDRDQPQHF.

The J gene is TRBJ2-7, the V gene TRBV5-1; weak D call: TRBD2 (5 bases). Trimming cost V 2 bases and J 0 bases, with 9 bases left between them. CDR1 and CDR2 (germline): SGHRS, YFSETQ. The CDR3 is 14 amino acids. CDR3 region: CASSFRESSYEQYF. CDR3 coding DNA: TGCGCCAGCAGCTTTAGGGAGAGCTCCTACGAGCAGTACTTC. Full variable domain (missing parts from reference TRBV5-1 and TRBJ2-7): KAGVTQTPRYLIKTRGQQVTLSCSPISGHRSVSWYQQTPGQGLQFLFEYFSETQRNKGNFPGRFSGRQFSNSRSEMNVSTLELGDSALYLCASSFRESSYEQYFGPGTRLTVT.

This clone was seen more than once but under ten times. The chain recombines TRBV6-2 or TRBV6-3 with TRBJ2-7, with TRBD1 matching 8 bases. Trimming at V came to 7 bases and at J to 4 bases, leaving 6 bases not matched to a gene. This CDR3 spans 13 amino acids. Germline loops: CDR1 MNHEY, CDR2 SVGEGT. For the CDR3, the DNA is TGTGCCAGCAACCCGCAGGGGGCGTACGAGCAGTACTTC. Protein sequence: CASNPQGAYEQYF.

This clone showed up just once. CDR3 DNA sequence: TGTGCCTGGAGTCCGGGATCTAACTATGGCTACACCTTC. The encoded protein is CAWSPGSNYGYTF. The J gene is TRBJ1-2, the V gene TRBV30; no reliable D call. The CDR3 totals 13 residues. Germline CDR1 GTSNPN, CDR2 SVGIG (reference sequence). Between the trimmed V and J ends, which lost 2 bases and 0 bases, there was a span of 7 bases.

This clone was detected only once. The rearrangement joins TRBV5-4 to TRBJ1-1; 7 nucleotides match TRBD1. After removal of 3 bases from V and 1 base from J, the junction contained 3 bases not matched to a gene. Germline values: CDR1 SGHNT, CDR2 YYREEE (reference sequence). This CDR3 contains 14 residues. CDR3 in DNA: TGTGCCAGCAGCTCACAGGGGCGGAACACTGAAGCTTTCTTT. It encodes CASSSQGRNTEAFF.

V gene TRBV5-8 combines with J gene TRBJ2-5; 10 nucleotides align to TRBD1. V lost 0 bases and J lost 4; bases outside the gene matches: 6. Looked up from germline, CDR1 is SGHTS and CDR2 is YDEGEE. This CDR3 region has 16 residues. The CDR3 nucleotides are TGTGCCAGCAGCTTGGCGGGACAGGGGTTTGGAGAGACCCAGTACTTC. This codes for CASSLAGQGFGETQYF.

J is TRBJ2-7 and V is TRBV6-5, with 8 bases that match TRBD2. Losses at the gene ends were 4 bases for V and 0 bases for J; bases not matched to a gene: 5. Germline lookup yields CDR1 MNHEY and CDR2 SVGAGI. The CDR3 is made up of 15 amino acids. CDR3 loop: CASSWSGGSSYEQYF. DNA of the CDR3: TGTGCCAGCAGTTGGAGCGGGGGTAGCTCCTACGAGCAGTACTTC.

This rearrangement joins TRBV18 to TRBJ2-7; a possible D gene is TRBD1 (5 bases). Germline values: CDR1 KGHSH, CDR2 LQKENI. V was shortened by 3 bases and J by 2 bases, with 11 bases between the two germline ends. This CDR3 is 14 amino acids long. This CDR3 is CASSPTGEAYEQYF. In nucleotides, the CDR3 is TGTGCCAGCTCACCTACAGGCGAAGCCTACGAGCAGTACTTC.

The table lists this clone with a few counts. The V and J genes are TRBV4-3 and TRBJ2-7; 8 nucleotides match TRBD2. V was pared by 3 bases and J by 6 bases, with 10 bases of the junction left unmatched. The CDR3 length is 15 residues. CDR1 is LGHNA and CDR2 is YSLEER in the germline V gene. The CDR3 DNA is TGCGCCAGCAGCCAGGCGACTAGCGCCTTCGGCGAGCAGTACTTC. It codes for CASSQATSAFGEQYF.

The chain carries TRBV5-1 and TRBJ2-5, with unresolved D. The CDR3 covers 12 residues. The V and J ends lost 7 bases and 3 bases respectively, with 10 bases between them. CDR1 is SGHRS, CDR2 YFSETQ, per germline. CDR3 sequence reads: CASGMGEETQYF. The CDR3 DNA follows: TGCGCCAGCGGAATGGGCGAAGAGACCCAGTACTTC.

V usage is TRBV7-9 and J usage is TRBJ2-7, with D possibly TRBD2 on 7 matching bases. From germline, CDR1 is SEHNR and CDR2 FQNEAQ (reference sequence). The length of the CDR3 is 18 residues. V was shortened by 2 bases and J by 0 bases, with 20 bases between the two germline ends. CDR3 sequence: CASSLSGKSGTSSYEQYF. The CDR3 coding sequence is TGTGCCAGCAGCTTATCAGGGAAAAGCGGGACAAGCTCCTACGAGCAGTACTTC.

V is TRBV7-6 and J is TRBJ2-7, with D perhaps TRBD2 (5 bases). V gave up 5 bases and J gave up 5 bases, with 16 bases separating them. The CDR3 length is 14 residues. The V gene's germline CDR1 is SGHVS and CDR2 FNYEAQ. The CDR3, as DNA: TGTGCCAGCAGCCACTATTCAATCGGGGACGAGCAGTACTTC. Translated: CASSHYSIGDEQYF.

The V call is TRBV5-4, the J call TRBJ2-7; 10 positions agree with TRBD1. V was pared by 4 bases and J by 2 bases, with 6 bases of the junction left unmatched. The germline gives CDR1 SGHNT, CDR2 YYREEE (reference sequence). CDR3 length equals 15 residues. Here the CDR3 reads CASSGGQGMTYEQYF. CDR3 in DNA: TGTGCCAGCAGCGGGGGACAGGGGATGACCTACGAGCAGTACTTC.